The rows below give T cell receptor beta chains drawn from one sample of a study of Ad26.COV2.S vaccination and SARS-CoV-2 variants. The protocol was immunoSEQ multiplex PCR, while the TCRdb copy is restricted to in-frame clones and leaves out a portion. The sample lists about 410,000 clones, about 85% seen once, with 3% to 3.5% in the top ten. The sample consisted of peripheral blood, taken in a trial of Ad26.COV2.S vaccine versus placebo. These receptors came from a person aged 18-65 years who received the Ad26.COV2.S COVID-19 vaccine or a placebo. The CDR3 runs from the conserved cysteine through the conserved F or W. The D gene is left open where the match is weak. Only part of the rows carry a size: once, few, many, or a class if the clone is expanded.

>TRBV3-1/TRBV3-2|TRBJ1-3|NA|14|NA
TGTGCCAGCAGCCAGGGGCAAGTCGGGAACACCATATATTTT
CASSQGQVGNTIYF
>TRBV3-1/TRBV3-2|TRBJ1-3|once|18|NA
TGTGCCAGCAGCCCCAAGTGGGGGGACGGGATCTCTGGAAACACCATATATTTT
CASSPKWGDGISGNTIYF
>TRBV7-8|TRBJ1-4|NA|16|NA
TGTGCCAGCAGCTTGTCGGGCCTTGCAACTAATGAAAAACTGTTTTTT
CASSLSGLATNEKLFF
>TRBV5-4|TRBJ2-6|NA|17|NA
TGTGCCAGCAGCTTGTCAGGATTCGGATCTGGGGCCAACGTCCTGACTTTC
CASSLSGFGSGANVLTF
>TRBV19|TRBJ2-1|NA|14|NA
TGTGCCAGTAGTATGGGGATAGGGACTAATGAGCAGTTCTTC
CASSMGIGTNEQFF
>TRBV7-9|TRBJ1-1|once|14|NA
TGTGCCAGCAGCTTGGATGGCCTCGGCACTGAAGCTTTCTTT
CASSLDGLGTEAFF
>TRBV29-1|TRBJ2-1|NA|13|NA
TGCAGCGGCGGGCGGGAACCCTACAATGAGCAGTTCTTC
CSGGREPYNEQFF
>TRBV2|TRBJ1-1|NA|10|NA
TGTGCCAGCAGGTCCACTGAAGCTTTCTTT
CASRSTEAFF
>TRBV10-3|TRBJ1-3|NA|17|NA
TGTGCCATCAGTGAGACTGGCGCAGGCAGCGCTGGAAACACCATATATTTT
CAISETGAGSAGNTIYF
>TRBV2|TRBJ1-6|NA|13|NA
TGTGCCAGCATGACACAGAAGGGGTCACCCCTCCACTTT
CASMTQKGSPLHF
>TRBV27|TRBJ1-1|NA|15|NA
TGTGCCAGCAGTCATTACCCGGACGGGGACCCAGGAGCTTTCTTT
CASSHYPDGDPGAFF
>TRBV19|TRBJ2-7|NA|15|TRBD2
TGTGCCAGTAGTATTGTGGACGGGGGGGCGTACGAGCAGTACTTC
CASSIVDGGAYEQYF
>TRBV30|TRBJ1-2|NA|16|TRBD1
TGTGCCTGGATTCGGGACAGCAAAAGAGCTAACTATGGCTACACCTTC
CAWIRDSKRANYGYTF
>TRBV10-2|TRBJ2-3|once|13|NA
TGCGCCAGCAGCACAGGGTTAACAGATACGCAGTATTTT
CASSTGLTDTQYF
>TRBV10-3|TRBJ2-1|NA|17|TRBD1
TGTGCCACCAAAACAGGGGGCCGGTCGGACTCCTACAATGAGCAGTTCTTC
CATKTGGRSDSYNEQFF
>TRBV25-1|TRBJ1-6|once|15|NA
TGTGCCAGCAGTGAATTGGAGGCAGGGAATTCACCCCTCCACTTT
CASSELEAGNSPLHF
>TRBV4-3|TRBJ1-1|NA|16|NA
TGCGCCAGCAGCCAAGTAGTCATATCGGGCAACACTGAAGCTTTCTTT
CASSQVVISGNTEAFF
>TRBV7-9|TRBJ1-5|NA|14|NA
TGTGCCAGCAGCCCCCTAAAGTCAGATCAGCCCCAGCATTTT
CASSPLKSDQPQHF
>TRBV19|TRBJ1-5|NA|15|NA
TGTGCCAGTAGTACCTTCGGGGGGACCGTCAGGCCCCAGCATTTT
CASSTFGGTVRPQHF
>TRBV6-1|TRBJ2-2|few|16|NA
TGTGCCAGCAGTGAGATGCGCGGGGTGAACACCGGGGAGCTGTTTTTT
CASSEMRGVNTGELFF
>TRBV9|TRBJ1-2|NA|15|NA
TGTGCCAGCAGCGTAGCTCCGGGCTCTGACTATGGCTACACCTTC
CASSVAPGSDYGYTF
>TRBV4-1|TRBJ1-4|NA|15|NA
TGCGCCAGCAGCCAGTTTAGGGGGACGGGCGAAAAACTGTTTTTT
CASSQFRGTGEKLFF
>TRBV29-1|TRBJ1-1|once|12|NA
TGCAGCGCCGCGGGGGTGAACACTGAAGCTTTCTTT
CSAAGVNTEAFF
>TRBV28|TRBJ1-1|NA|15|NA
TGTGCCAGCAGTTTTGGGGGGGGGTTTGGCACTGAAGCTTTCTTT
CASSFGGGFGTEAFF